Listed here is a single TCR beta chain. Generated by immunoSEQ multiplex PCR, the TCRdb table keeps only in-frame clones and is missing some. The table has around 300,000 clones, 83% seen once. The data derive from a study of blood T cell repertoires in COVID-19. Across the study: The origin of the acute and convalescent COVID-19 samples was the United States, Italy and Spain. Sample material is recorded as cDNA or gDNA derived from T cells, B-cell-depleted T cells, or PBMCs.

The CDR3 is made up of 13 amino acids. Germline-derived CDR1 and CDR2 are GTSNPN and SVGIG (reference sequence). V was pared by 2 bases and J by 8 bases, with 15 bases between. This chain joins TRBV30 and TRBJ1-2; no reliable D call. Sequenced material: peripheral blood. The receptor comes from a young man with active or convalescent COVID-19. CDR3 bases: TGTGCCTGGAGTAAGGAGGCTCTCTGGGGCTACACCTTC. It is translated as CAWSKEALWGYTF.